The 5 T cell receptor beta chains below all came from one sample that was sequenced in a study of response to subunit inactivated influenza vaccine (dated by TCRdb to the late 2010s). Library preparation used RT-PCR. The sequencer listed for this sample is Illumina HiSeq 2500. TCRdb redid the processing of the public reads, applying fastp at Q25 and MiXCR, and retained in-frame beta chains. Duplicate CDR3 protein sequences are folded into a single record with the most common DNA and genes. The sample records around 580,000 distinct CDR3 sequences, 13% to 15% of which are singletons. The leading ten clones occupy around 10% of the sample. The source material was PBMCs from blood, sampled less than 13 days after vaccination. The source of these receptors is a man aged 45 to 65 who received an inactivated influenza vaccine. Donor details come from another sample of the same person, matched by shared clones.

This clonotype has ten or more counts. This sequence joins TRBV12-3 or TRBV12-4 and TRBJ2-5; 8 bases are a match to TRBD1. CDR3 size: 13 residues. The V gene end was trimmed by 5 bases and the J gene end by 4 bases; junction bases not matched to a gene: 3. The CDR3 loop reads CASSPGGAETQYF. The CDR3 region has the DNA TGTGCCAGCAGTCCAGGGGGCGCAGAGACCCAGTACTTC.

The chain has TRBV4-2 and TRBJ2-1; a weak D match, TRBD2 (6 bases). The ends were cut back, 1 base at V and 3 bases at J, with 13 bases in the middle. The CDR3 has 16 amino acids. The germline V gene encodes CDR1 LGHNA and CDR2 YNFKEQ. CDR3 bases: TGTGCCAGCAGCCAAGCCAAGTGGAGGGACTACAATGAGCAGTTCTTC. Residues: CASSQAKWRDYNEQFF.

The V gene is TRBV5-1, the J gene TRBJ1-5, with TRBD1 matching over 9 bases. The length of the CDR3 is 14 residues. V shed 4 bases and J 4 bases; nucleotides not matched to a gene: 3. From germline, CDR1 is SGHRS and CDR2 YFSETQ. This CDR3 is CASSAGQGNQPQHF. In DNA form, the CDR3 reads TGCGCCAGCAGCGCGGGACAGGGAAATCAGCCCCAGCATTTT.

There are many counts of this clonotype. The chain links TRBV6-2 or TRBV6-3 to TRBJ2-7; D may be TRBD1 or TRBD2 (5 bases each). Germline loops: CDR1 MNHEY, CDR2 SVGEGT. The CDR3 totals 14 residues. V was cut by 2 bases and J by 3 bases, with 11 bases left in between. The CDR3 DNA reads as TGTGCCAGCAGTTACAGGGGAGAAGGCTACGAGCAGTACTTC. Translation gives CASSYRGEGYEQYF.

This clonotype has ten or more counts. The chain employs TRBV18 and TRBJ2-7, with 7 bases fitting TRBD1. Trimming took 3 bases from V and 1 from J; bases not matched to a gene: 6. Germline V lookup: CDR1 KGHSH, CDR2 LQKENI. CDR3 length equals 15 residues. The CDR3, as DNA: TGTGCCAGCTCACCGACAGGGACCCCTTCCTACGAGCAGTACTTC. This encodes CASSPTGTPSYEQYF.